What follows are 10 T cell receptor beta chains derived from one specimen sequenced in a study of T cells after posttransplantation cyclophosphamide. Busulfan-fludarabine conditioning, marrow transplant, and cyclophosphamide on days +3 and +4 were administered. The assay was immunoSEQ multiplex PCR, and TCRdb's table has in-frame clones only and misses some. This table has roughly 8,000 clones, about nine tenths appearing once. Here the sequenced sample was CD4+ T cells sorted from blood, taken roughly 190 weeks after allogeneic stem cell transplant with posttransplant cyclophosphamide. These receptor sequences come from a female patient aged 50-60 years who received an allogeneic stem cell transplant from a related donor, was CMV-positive, and had no GVHD. Some of these T cells may belong to the graft donor.

V gene TRBV19 combines with J gene TRBJ2-1; 13 bases map to TRBD2. CDR3 length: 16 residues. The V segment lost 3 bases and the J segment 10 bases; nucleotides outside the gene matches: 9. Germline V gives CDR1 LNHDA, CDR2 SQIVND (reference sequence). This chain's CDR3 is CASSIPRTSGSGEQFF. The DNA for the CDR3 is TGTGCCAGTAGTATTCCGAGGACTAGCGGGAGCGGAGAGCAGTTCTTC.

The V call is TRBV11-2, the J call TRBJ2-1, with 7 bases identical to TRBD2. V lost 5 bases to trimming and J lost 2 bases; unmatched junction nucleotides: 9. Germline CDR1 SGHAT, CDR2 FQNNGV. This CDR3 is 16 amino acids long. CDR3 residues: CASSGRAGVAYNEQFF. The DNA of the CDR3 is TGTGCCAGCAGCGGCCGGGCGGGAGTAGCCTACAATGAGCAGTTCTTC.

The chain joins TRBV7-6 to TRBJ1-5; no reliable D call. The V gene's germline CDR1 is SGHVS and CDR2 FNYEAQ. This CDR3 region has 15 residues. The germline V and J ends were trimmed by 2 bases and 6 bases, with 14 bases remaining between them. CDR3 sequence reads: CASSLSGGFPQPQHF. CDR3 DNA: TGTGCCAGCAGCTTATCGGGTGGATTCCCTCAGCCCCAGCATTTT.

The chain links TRBV7-9 to TRBJ1-1, with 9 positions matching TRBD1. CDR1 is SEHNR, CDR2 FQNEAQ, per germline (reference sequence). V was clipped by 8 bases and J by 6 bases; unmatched bases: 7. The CDR3 totals 13 residues. CDR3 protein: CASDQQGASEAFF. In DNA, the CDR3 is TGTGCCAGCGATCAACAGGGGGCGTCTGAAGCTTTCTTT.

The V call is TRBV7-3, the J call TRBJ2-7, with 7 bases identical to TRBD2. The germline V gene encodes CDR1 SGHTA and CDR2 FQGTGA. The CDR3 sequence is 13 residues long. J gave up 3 bases and V 5 bases, and 4 bases lay outside the gene matches. Written as DNA, the CDR3 is TGTGCCAGCAGCCCTGGGGGGGGCTACGAGCAGTACTTC. Translating it yields CASSPGGGYEQYF.

This sequence joins TRBV11-2 and TRBJ2-1; 7 positions match TRBD2. Germline trimming cut 0 bases from V and 4 bases from J; bases unmatched to any gene: 6. Germline V gene sequence: CDR1 SGHAT, CDR2 FQNNGV. The CDR3 contains 16 residues. The DNA of the CDR3 is TGTGCCAGCAGCTTAGATTGGCTAGCGGTTTACAATGAGCAGTTCTTC. Translation gives CASSLDWLAVYNEQFF.

The rearrangement uses TRBV18 and TRBJ2-2, with TRBD2 identical over 14 bases. Germline-derived CDR1 and CDR2 are KGHSH and LQKENI. This CDR3 comprises 18 residues. The ends lost 0 bases at V and 1 base at J; junction bases unmatched: 1. The CDR3, as DNA: TGTGCCAGCTCACCACCCGGACTAGCGGGAGGGAACACCGGGGAGCTGTTTTTT. Protein product: CASSPPGLAGGNTGELFF.

This chain joins TRBV5-1 and TRBJ2-7; a possible D gene is TRBD2 (6 bases). The V gene's germline CDR1 is SGHRS and CDR2 YFSETQ. Trimming took off 7 bases at V and 3 bases at J, with 20 bases between the two ends. The CDR3 covers 15 residues. CDR3 DNA: TGCGCCAGCGCCTCCGGCGCGGGGTTACTCTACGAGCAGTACTTC. It codes for CASASGAGLLYEQYF.

CDR3 DNA: TGTGCCAGCAGCCACAACTTCCAAGAGACCCAGTACTTC. It specifies CASSHNFQETQYF. V and J are TRBV4-2 and TRBJ2-5; D is unresolved. This CDR3 comprises 13 residues. Deletions cut 3 bases from V and 1 base from J, with 6 bases between. CDR1 and CDR2 (germline): LGHNA, YNFKEQ.

The V and J genes are TRBV30 and TRBJ1-1, with a possible D match to TRBD1 (6 bases). Trimming shortened V by 5 bases and J by 8 bases, and 9 bases separated the two germline ends. The CDR3 is 10 residues long. Per the germline V gene, CDR1 is GTSNPN and CDR2 is SVGIG (reference sequence). For the CDR3, the DNA is TGTGCCTGGCACAGGGTGGAAGCTTTCTTT. Encoded protein: CAWHRVEAFF.